One T cell receptor (beta chain) is described in this entry. Generated by immunoSEQ multiplex PCR, the TCRdb table keeps only in-frame clones and is missing some. The table lists some 660,000 clones, about 87% of them singletons, with roughly 0.0087% in the top ten. The sample originates from a study of shared T cell receptors in the human thymus. The CDR3 runs 17 residues. With 1 base clipped from V and 2 bases from J, the junction kept 8 bases outside the gene matches. Per germline, CDR1 SGDLS and CDR2 YYNGEE. These data are also associated with another study on human thymus T cells.

The chain is built from TRBV9 and TRBJ2-5, with 10 bases lining up with TRBD2. This sequence was found in a boy less than two years old with a congenital heart defect. Sequencing was done on a sample of thymocytes. CDR3 DNA sequence: TGTGCCAGCAGCGTAACTTCCGTACTAGCGGGGCAAGAGACCCAGTACTTC. It is translated as CASSVTSVLAGQETQYF.